The clone carrying this T cell receptor (beta chain) came up once. These data originate in a study of human T cells and chemical hapten exposure. About the study: Reading of the patch tests, which applied 0.01% DPC to the upper back, occurred at 6 days.

The library tagged individual cDNA molecules with unique molecular identifiers. As originally analysed: Between roughly 20,000 and 700,000 TCRs appeared in each sample, and the median stood at roughly 95,000. In TCRdb, the RACE reads were re-called with MiXCR into one record per CDR3 protein. These V and J calls originate from TCRdb's pipeline instead of the authors' own analysis. The sample lists about 90,000 distinct CDR3 sequences; roughly 11% were seen once. The CDR3 is made up of 15 amino acids. V was cut by 3 bases and J by 0 bases, with 15 bases left in between. Germline V gene sequence: CDR1 SQVTM, CDR2 ANQGSEA. Time point defined: patch test 3, about 24 weeks after DPC sensitization. Treatment described: therapeutic diphenylcyclopropenone sensitization with weekly scalp DPC.

The sequence came from a woman aged 25-40 years with alopecia areata. Some clones in this sample may be carry-over from other donors' samples. The chain couples TRBV29-1 to TRBJ2-7; D is unclear. The sample consisted of whole blood, taken in connection with sensitization to the hapten diphenylcyclopropenone (DPC). The CDR3 DNA follows: TGCAGCGTTGAGCTCTACGAAGGCGCCTCCTACGAGCAGTACTTC. Its translation: CSVELYEGASYEQYF.